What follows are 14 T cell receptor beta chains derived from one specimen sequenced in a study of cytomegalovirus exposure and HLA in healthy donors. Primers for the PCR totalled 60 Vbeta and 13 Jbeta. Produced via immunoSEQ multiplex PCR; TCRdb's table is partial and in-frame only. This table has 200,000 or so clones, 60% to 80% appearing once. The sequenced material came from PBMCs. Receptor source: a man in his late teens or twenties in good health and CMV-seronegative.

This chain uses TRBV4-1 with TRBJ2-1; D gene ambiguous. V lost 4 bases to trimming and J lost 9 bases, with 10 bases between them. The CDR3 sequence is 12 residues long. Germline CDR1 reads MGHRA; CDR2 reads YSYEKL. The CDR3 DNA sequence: TGCGCCAGCAGCCCCACAGACCGTGAGCAGTTCTTC. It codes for CASSPTDREQFF.

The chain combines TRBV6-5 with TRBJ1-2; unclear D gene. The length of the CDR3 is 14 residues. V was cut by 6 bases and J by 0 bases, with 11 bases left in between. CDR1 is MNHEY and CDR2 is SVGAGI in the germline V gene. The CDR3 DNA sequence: TGTGCCAGCAGGAATCCGGGGTCTAACTATGGCTACACCTTC. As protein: CASRNPGSNYGYTF.

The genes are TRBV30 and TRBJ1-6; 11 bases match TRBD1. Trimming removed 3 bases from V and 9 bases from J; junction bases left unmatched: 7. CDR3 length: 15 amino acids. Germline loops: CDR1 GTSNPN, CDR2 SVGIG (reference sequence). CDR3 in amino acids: CAWSGQGASRSPLHF. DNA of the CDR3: TGTGCCTGGAGCGGACAGGGGGCGAGTCGTTCACCCCTCCACTTT.

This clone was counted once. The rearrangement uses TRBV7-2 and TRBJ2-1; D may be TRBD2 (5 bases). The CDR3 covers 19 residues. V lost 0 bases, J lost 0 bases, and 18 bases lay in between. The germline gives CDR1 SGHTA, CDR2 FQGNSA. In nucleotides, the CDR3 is TGTGCCAGCAGCTTAGCGAGTGGCGACTACAAGCTCTCCTACAATGAGCAGTTCTTC. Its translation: CASSLASGDYKLSYNEQFF.

CDR3 in DNA: TGCGCCAGCAGCTTGGGGGACAGCCCGAACACTGAAGCTTTCTTT. Translated: CASSLGDSPNTEAFF. The rearrangement joins TRBV5-1 to TRBJ1-1; 7 bases line up with TRBD1. Germline V gene sequence: CDR1 SGHRS, CDR2 YFSETQ. This CDR3 has 15 amino acids. Trimming at V came to 0 bases and at J to 1 base, leaving 3 bases not matched to a gene.

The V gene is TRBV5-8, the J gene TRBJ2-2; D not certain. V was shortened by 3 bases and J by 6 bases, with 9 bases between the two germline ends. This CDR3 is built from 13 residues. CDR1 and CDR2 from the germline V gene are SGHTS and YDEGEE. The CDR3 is CASSSFGSGELFF. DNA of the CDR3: TGTGCCAGCAGCTCCTTCGGGTCCGGGGAGCTGTTTTTT.

This CDR3 is CASSLKLRRVGGVSSYEQYF. The CDR3 bases are TGTGCCAGCAGCTTGAAGTTGCGGCGGGTGGGTGGGGTAAGCTCCTACGAGCAGTACTTC. J is TRBJ2-7 and V is TRBV5-5; possible D gene TRBD2, 5 bases. Per germline, CDR1 SGHKS and CDR2 YYEKEE (reference sequence). Between the trimmed V and J ends, which lost 1 base and 0 bases, there was a span of 26 bases. CDR3 length: 20 amino acids.

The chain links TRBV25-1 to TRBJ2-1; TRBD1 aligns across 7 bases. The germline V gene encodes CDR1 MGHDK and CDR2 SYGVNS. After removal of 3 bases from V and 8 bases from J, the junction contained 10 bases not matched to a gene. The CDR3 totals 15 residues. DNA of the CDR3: TGTGCCAGCAGTGAGAACAGGGGTTCAGTCGATGAGCAGTTCTTC. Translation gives CASSENRGSVDEQFF.

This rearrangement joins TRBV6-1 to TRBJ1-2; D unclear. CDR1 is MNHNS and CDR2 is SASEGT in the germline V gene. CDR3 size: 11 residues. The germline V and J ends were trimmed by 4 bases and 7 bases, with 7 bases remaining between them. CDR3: CASSANGGYTF. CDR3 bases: TGTGCCAGCAGTGCAAACGGTGGCTACACCTTC.

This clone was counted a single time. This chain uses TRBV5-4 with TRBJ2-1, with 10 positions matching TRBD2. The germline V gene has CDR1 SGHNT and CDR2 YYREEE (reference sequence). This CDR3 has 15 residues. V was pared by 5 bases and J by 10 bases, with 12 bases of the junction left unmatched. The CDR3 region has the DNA TGTGCCAGCAGGGCGGGTCTAGCGGGAGTAGGCGAGCAGTTCTTC. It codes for CASRAGLAGVGEQFF.

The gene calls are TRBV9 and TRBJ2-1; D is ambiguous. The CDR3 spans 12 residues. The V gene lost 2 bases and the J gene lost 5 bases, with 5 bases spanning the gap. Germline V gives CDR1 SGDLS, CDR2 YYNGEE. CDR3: CASSVANNEQFF. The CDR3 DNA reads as TGTGCCAGCAGCGTCGCTAACAATGAGCAGTTCTTC.

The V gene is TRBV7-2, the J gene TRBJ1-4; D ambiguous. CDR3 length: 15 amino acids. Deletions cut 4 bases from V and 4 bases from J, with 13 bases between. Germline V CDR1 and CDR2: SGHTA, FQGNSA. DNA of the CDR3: TGTGCCAGCAGCTCCCCCATGGGAGTTAATGAAAAACTGTTTTTT. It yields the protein CASSSPMGVNEKLFF.

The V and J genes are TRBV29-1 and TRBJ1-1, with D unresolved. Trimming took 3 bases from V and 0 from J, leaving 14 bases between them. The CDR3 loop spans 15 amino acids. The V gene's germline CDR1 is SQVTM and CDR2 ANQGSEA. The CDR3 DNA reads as TGCAGCGTTGACCCTTTACAAATCATGAACACTGAAGCTTTCTTT. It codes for CSVDPLQIMNTEAFF. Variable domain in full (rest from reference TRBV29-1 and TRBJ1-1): SAVISQKPSRDICQRGTSLTIQCQVDSQVTMMFWYRQQPGQSLTLIATANQGSEATYESGFVIDKFPISRPNLTFSTLTVSNMSPEDSSIYLCSVDPLQIMNTEAFFGQGTRLTVV.

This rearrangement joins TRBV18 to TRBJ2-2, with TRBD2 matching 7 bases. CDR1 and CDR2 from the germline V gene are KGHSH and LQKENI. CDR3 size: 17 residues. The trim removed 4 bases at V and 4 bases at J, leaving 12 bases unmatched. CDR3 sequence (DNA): TGTGCCAGCTCACAAACGGGGGGTTATCCCTTCACCGGGGAGCTGTTTTTT. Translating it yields CASSQTGGYPFTGELFF.